These T cell receptor beta chains were read from a single sample in a study of blood T cells in healthy people across ages. TCRdb itself ran the 5' RACE reads through MiXCR, one entry per CDR3 protein. The sample consists of 1.5 million to 2 million distinct CDR3 sequences, 25% to 30% of them appearing once. The sample consisted of blood. The receptors come from a woman in her 30s in good health. Each CDR3 is given with its conserved first and last residue. D genes are given only for firm matches. Part of the rows lack a size; the others show once, few, many or a class for expanded clones.

d_call	v_call	j_call	clone_size	cdr3_nt	cdr3_aa
TRBD2	TRBV11-2	TRBJ2-1	NA	TGTGCCAGCAGCCCTACTAGCGTCCTCTACAATGAGCGGTTCTTC	CASSPTSVLYNERFF
TRBD2	TRBV5-1	TRBJ2-1	many	TGCGCCAGCAGCTTGGGGATCACGGGGGGAAATGAGCAGTTCTTC	CASSLGITGGNEQFF
TRBD2	TRBV4-1	TRBJ2-3	NA	TGCGCCAGCAGCCAAGGCATTAGCGGGGGCACAGATACGCAGTATTTT	CASSQGISGGTDTQYF
TRBD1	TRBV6-6	TRBJ1-2	many	TGTGCCAGCAACCTACAGGGGCAAGCTAACTATGGCTACACCTTC	CASNLQGQANYGYTF
NA	TRBV6-6	TRBJ2-7	few	TGTGCCAGCAGTTACCTTGGTACAGGGTTCGGCGAGCAGTACTTC	CASSYLGTGFGEQYF
NA	TRBV2	TRBJ2-7	many	TGTGCCAGCACCCAGGGGAACTACGAGCAGTACTTC	CASTQGNYEQYF
NA	TRBV20-1	TRBJ2-6	NA	TGCAGTGCTAGTCTGGTCCGAAGCTCTGGGGCCAACGTCCTGACTTTC	CSASLVRSSGANVLTF
TRBD1	TRBV6-6	TRBJ1-6	many	TGTGCCAGCAGCCCGGGACAGCCAAATTCACCCCTCCACTTT	CASSPGQPNSPLHF
TRBD2	TRBV20-1	TRBJ2-5	many	TGCAGTGCACTGGCAAACCTGGCTAGCGGAAAAGAGACCCAGTACTTC	CSALANLASGKETQYF
TRBD1	TRBV28	TRBJ1-6	NA	TGTGCCACCAGGGGGCCCGGAAATTCACCCCTCCACTTT	CATRGPGNSPLHF
NA	TRBV12-3/TRBV12-4	TRBJ2-5	many	TGTGCCAGCAGCCAAGGGTGGGGCCAAGAGACCCAGTACTTC	CASSQGWGQETQYF
NA	TRBV3-1	TRBJ2-4	few	TGTGCCAGCAGCAATCCTATTGCGCAGTACTTC	CASSNPIAQYF
TRBD1	TRBV29-1	TRBJ1-6	few	TGCAGCGTTGAGACCGGGACAGGAGTTCCACCCCTCCACTTT	CSVETGTGVPPLHF
NA	TRBV30	TRBJ1-2	few	TGTGCCTGGAGTGTCCAGAGAGCTAACTATGGCTACACCTTC	CAWSVQRANYGYTF
NA	TRBV5-4	TRBJ2-7	NA	TGTGCCAGCCAACGCCCGGGGTCCGAAGACTACGAGCAGTACTTC	CASQRPGSEDYEQYF
TRBD2	TRBV5-1	TRBJ2-3	few	TGCGCCAGCAGCCCGGAGACTAGCGAAGCACAGGATACGCAGTATTTT	CASSPETSEAQDTQYF
TRBD1	TRBV9	TRBJ1-2	NA	TGTGCCAGCATCCTTTTAGACAGGGGGAATGCTGGCTACACCTTC	CASILLDRGNAGYTF
TRBD2	TRBV10-3	TRBJ2-7	few	TGTGCCATCAGTGACACTGGACTAGCGAATGGTAACGAGCAGTACTTC	CAISDTGLANGNEQYF
NA	TRBV12-3/TRBV12-4	TRBJ2-5	few	TGTGCCAGCAGTTTAGTGGTGACGGAAGAGACCCAGTACTTC	CASSLVVTEETQYF
TRBD1	TRBV12-3/TRBV12-4	TRBJ1-1	NA	TGTGCCAGCCTTCCCAGGGGGCTGACTGAAGCTTTCTTT	CASLPRGLTEAFF
TRBD2	TRBV4-3	TRBJ2-5	few	TGCGCCAGCAGCCGTTTTTTAGCGGGAGAGGAGACCCAGTACTTC	CASSRFLAGEETQYF
NA	TRBV7-2	TRBJ2-1	many	TGTGCCAGCAGCTTAGAGCTAACCCCCAATGAGCAGTTCTTC	CASSLELTPNEQFF
TRBD1	TRBV20-1	TRBJ2-1	NA	TGCAGTGCAATGGGACAGCGGTTCAATGAGCAGTTCTTC	CSAMGQRFNEQFF
TRBD1	TRBV29-1	TRBJ1-5	NA	TGCGGCGTCGGAGACAGGGCGGATCAGCCCCAGCATTTT	CGVGDRADQPQHF
TRBD1	TRBV20-1	TRBJ2-7	many	TGCAGTGCTAGATCACCGGGACAGGGGTCCTACGAGCAGTACTTC	CSARSPGQGSYEQYF
NA	TRBV6-5	TRBJ1-3	NA	TGTGCCAGCGCGTTCACTGAAGACTCTGGAAACACCATATATTTT	CASAFTEDSGNTIYF
NA	TRBV7-2	TRBJ2-5	many	TGCGCCAGCAGCCCAGGAGGAGGAGAGACCCAGTACTTC	CASSPGGGETQYF
TRBD1	TRBV24-1	TRBJ2-2	NA	TGTGCCACCAGTGACTATGGGACAGGGAACGCCGGGGAGCTGTTTTTT	CATSDYGTGNAGELFF
TRBD1	TRBV12-3/TRBV12-4	TRBJ1-6	few	TGTGCCAGCCGGGACAGCTCACGTAATTCACCCCTCCACTTT	CASRDSSRNSPLHF
TRBD2	TRBV12-5	TRBJ2-5	many	TGTGCTAGTGGTTTGGGAAAAGGACTAGCGGAGACCCAGTACTTC	CASGLGKGLAETQYF
NA	TRBV10-3	TRBJ2-1	few	TGTGCCATCAGTGAGGGACACCTTGAGCAGTTCTTC	CAISEGHLEQFF
TRBD2	TRBV7-9	TRBJ2-7	NA	TGTGCCAGCAGCTACGGGACTAGCGGGAGCAATGAGCAGTACTTC	CASSYGTSGSNEQYF
NA	TRBV5-1	TRBJ2-1	many	TGCGCCAGCAGCTTGGACCCATGGTACAATGAGCAGTTCTTC	CASSLDPWYNEQFF
NA	TRBV7-2	TRBJ1-1	NA	TGTGCCAGCAGCTTGCGACAGAGCATGAACACTGAAGCTTTCTTT	CASSLRQSMNTEAFF
NA	TRBV24-1	TRBJ1-5	NA	TGTGCCACCAGTGATGTGGGACAAGAAAATCAGCCCCAGCATTTT	CATSDVGQENQPQHF
NA	TRBV12-3/TRBV12-4	TRBJ2-3	few	TGTGCCAGCAGTACAGGGTGGGAAACAGATACGCAGTATTTT	CASSTGWETDTQYF
NA	TRBV3-1	TRBJ2-1	few	TGTGCCAGCAGCCAAGATCGCGCCAGGGGTGTTGGCAATGAGCAGTTCTTC	CASSQDRARGVGNEQFF
NA	TRBV7-2	TRBJ1-2	NA	TGTGCCAGCAGCTTAGAACCCGGGGGCAACTATGGCTACACCTTC	CASSLEPGGNYGYTF
NA	TRBV10-1	TRBJ2-3	many	TGCGCCAGCAGTGAAAAGGGACCCGATACGCAGTATTTT	CASSEKGPDTQYF
TRBD1	TRBV24-1	TRBJ2-7	few	TGTGCCACCAGTGCCGCCGGGACAGGGGGCTCCTACGAGCAGTACTTC	CATSAAGTGGSYEQYF
TRBD1	TRBV6-5	TRBJ1-4	NA	TGTGTCAGCAGTTACTTGACCGGGACAGGGAATGGAAAACTGTTTTTT	CVSSYLTGTGNGKLFF
NA	TRBV7-3	TRBJ2-5	few	TGTGCCAGCAGCTTAAGGGCCGGACGGGAGACCCAGTACTTC	CASSLRAGRETQYF
NA	TRBV4-1	TRBJ1-5	NA	TGCGCCAGCAGCCAAGTTAACAGATACAATCAGCCCCAGCATTTT	CASSQVNRYNQPQHF
NA	TRBV5-1	TRBJ2-6	few	TGCGCCAGCAGCAACTCAGGCGCTGGGGCCAACGTCCTGACTTTC	CASSNSGAGANVLTF
TRBD2	TRBV15	TRBJ2-1	NA	TGTGCCACCAGGTTAGGTCGGACTAGCGAAGCGAATGAGCAGTTCTTC	CATRLGRTSEANEQFF
NA	TRBV11-2	TRBJ2-2	NA	TGTGCCAGCAGCTACCAGGGCCCCACCGGGGAGCTGTTTTTT	CASSYQGPTGELFF
NA	TRBV29-1	TRBJ1-2	few	TGCAGCGTTGAGAGCGATGTAGAGGGATCGGGCTATGGCTACACCTTC	CSVESDVEGSGYGYTF
NA	TRBV6-2/TRBV6-3	TRBJ1-1	many	TGTGCCAGCAGTTATGAACGGCGGACTGAAGCTTTCTTT	CASSYERRTEAFF
NA	TRBV24-1	TRBJ2-3	NA	TGTGCCACCAGTAAACAGGGAGCAGCAGATACGCAGTATTTT	CATSKQGAADTQYF
NA	TRBV27	TRBJ2-3	NA	TGTGCCAGCAGTCTTACGGGGGCGGGGTACACAGATACGCAGTATTTT	CASSLTGAGYTDTQYF
TRBD1	TRBV5-1	TRBJ2-7	many	TGCGCCAGCAGCCCGACAGGGGATAAGCAGTACTTC	CASSPTGDKQYF
TRBD2	TRBV12-3/TRBV12-4	TRBJ2-5	NA	TGTGCCAGCAGTCCGCAGACTAGCGGGGGAGAGACCCAGTACTTC	CASSPQTSGGETQYF
NA	TRBV5-4	TRBJ2-7	few	TGTGCCAGCAGCTTGGGACAGGTGGGCTTTTCCTACGAGCAGTACTTC	CASSLGQVGFSYEQYF
NA	TRBV6-1	TRBJ1-1	few	TGTGCCAGCAGTGTGGGGGCGTTGAACACTGAAGCTTTCTTT	CASSVGALNTEAFF